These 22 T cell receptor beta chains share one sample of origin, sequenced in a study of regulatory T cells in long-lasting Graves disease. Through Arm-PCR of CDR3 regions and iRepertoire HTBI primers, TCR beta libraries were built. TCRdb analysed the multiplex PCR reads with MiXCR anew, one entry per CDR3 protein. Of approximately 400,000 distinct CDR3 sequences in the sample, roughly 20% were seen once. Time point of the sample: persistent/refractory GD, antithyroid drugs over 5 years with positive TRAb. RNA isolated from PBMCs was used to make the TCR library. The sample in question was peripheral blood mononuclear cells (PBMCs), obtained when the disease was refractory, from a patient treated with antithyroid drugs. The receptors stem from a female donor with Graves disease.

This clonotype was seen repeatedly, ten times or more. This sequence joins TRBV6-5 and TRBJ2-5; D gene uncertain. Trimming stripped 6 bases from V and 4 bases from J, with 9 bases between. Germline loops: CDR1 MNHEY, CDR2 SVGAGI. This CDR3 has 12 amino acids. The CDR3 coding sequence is TGTGCCAGCAGCTATGAAGGAGAGACCCAGTACTTC. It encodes CASSYEGETQYF.

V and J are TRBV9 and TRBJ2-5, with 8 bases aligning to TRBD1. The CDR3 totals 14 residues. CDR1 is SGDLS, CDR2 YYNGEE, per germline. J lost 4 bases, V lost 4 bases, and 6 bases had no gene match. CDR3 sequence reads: CASSPQGVGETQYF. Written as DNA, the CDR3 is TGTGCCAGCAGCCCACAGGGGGTTGGAGAGACCCAGTACTTC.

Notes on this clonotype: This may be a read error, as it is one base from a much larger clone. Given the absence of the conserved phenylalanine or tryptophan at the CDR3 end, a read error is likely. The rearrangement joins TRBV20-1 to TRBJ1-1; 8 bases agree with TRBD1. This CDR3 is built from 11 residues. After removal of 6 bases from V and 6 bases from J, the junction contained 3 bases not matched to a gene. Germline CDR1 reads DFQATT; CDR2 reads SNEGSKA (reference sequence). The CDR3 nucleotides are TGCAGTGCCATGGACAGGGCTGAAGCTTTCCTT. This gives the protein CSAMDRAEAFL.

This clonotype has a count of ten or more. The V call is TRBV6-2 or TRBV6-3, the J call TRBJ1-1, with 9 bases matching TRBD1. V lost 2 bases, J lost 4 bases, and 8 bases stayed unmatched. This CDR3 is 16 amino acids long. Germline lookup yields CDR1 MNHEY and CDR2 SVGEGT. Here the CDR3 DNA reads TGTGCCAGCAGTTACAACAGGGGGCGTTTGCCCACTGAAGCTTTCTTT. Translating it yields CASSYNRGRLPTEAFF.

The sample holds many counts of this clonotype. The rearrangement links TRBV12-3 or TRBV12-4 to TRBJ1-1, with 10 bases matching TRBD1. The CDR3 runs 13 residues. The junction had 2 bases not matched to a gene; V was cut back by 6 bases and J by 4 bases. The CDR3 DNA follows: TGTGCCAGCAGGACAGGGGGCACCACTGAAGCTTTCTTT. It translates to CASRTGGTTEAFF.

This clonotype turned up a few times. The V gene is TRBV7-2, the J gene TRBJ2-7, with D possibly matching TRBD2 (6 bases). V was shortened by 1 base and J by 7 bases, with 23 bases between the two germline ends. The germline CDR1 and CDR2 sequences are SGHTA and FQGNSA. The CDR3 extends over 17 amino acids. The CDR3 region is CASSLGRTGRLAGEQYF. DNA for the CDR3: TGTGCCAGCAGCTTAGGGCGAACCGGGAGACTTGCGGGGGAGCAGTACTTC. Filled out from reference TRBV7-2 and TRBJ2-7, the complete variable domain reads GAGVSQSPSNKVTEKGKDVELRCDPISGHTALYWYRQSLGQGLEFLIYFQGNSAPDKSGLPSDRFSAERTGGSVSTLTIQRTQQEDSAVYLCASSLGRTGRLAGEQYFGPGTRLTVT.

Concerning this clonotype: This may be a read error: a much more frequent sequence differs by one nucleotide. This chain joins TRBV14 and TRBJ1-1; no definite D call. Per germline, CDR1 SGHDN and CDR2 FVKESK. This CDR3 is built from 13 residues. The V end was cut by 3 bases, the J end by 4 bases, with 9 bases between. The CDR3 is CASSQNMSTEAFF. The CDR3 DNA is TGTGCCAGCAGCCAGAACATGAGCACTGAAGCTTTCTTT.

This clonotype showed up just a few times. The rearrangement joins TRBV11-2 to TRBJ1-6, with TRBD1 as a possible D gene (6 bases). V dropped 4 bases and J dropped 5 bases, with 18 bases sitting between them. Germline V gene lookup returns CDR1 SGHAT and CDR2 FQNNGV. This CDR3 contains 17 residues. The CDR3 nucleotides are TGTGCCAGCAGCTCTGGGAGAAGGAGGGGGGATAATTCACCCCTCCACTTT. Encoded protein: CASSSGRRRGDNSPLHF.

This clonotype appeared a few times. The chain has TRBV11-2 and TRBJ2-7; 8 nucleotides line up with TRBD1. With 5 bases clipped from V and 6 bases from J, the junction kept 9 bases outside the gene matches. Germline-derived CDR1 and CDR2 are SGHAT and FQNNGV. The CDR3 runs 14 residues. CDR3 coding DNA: TGTGCCAGCAGCCCAGACAGGGGTTCAGCCGAGCAGTACTTC. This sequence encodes CASSPDRGSAEQYF.

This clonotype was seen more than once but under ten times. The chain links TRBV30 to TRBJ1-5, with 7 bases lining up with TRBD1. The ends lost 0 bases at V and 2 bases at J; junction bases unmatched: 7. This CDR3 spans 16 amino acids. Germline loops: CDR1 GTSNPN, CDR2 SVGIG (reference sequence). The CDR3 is CAWSVGLDRGNQPQHF. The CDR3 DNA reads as TGTGCCTGGAGTGTAGGTCTCGACAGGGGCAATCAGCCCCAGCATTTT.

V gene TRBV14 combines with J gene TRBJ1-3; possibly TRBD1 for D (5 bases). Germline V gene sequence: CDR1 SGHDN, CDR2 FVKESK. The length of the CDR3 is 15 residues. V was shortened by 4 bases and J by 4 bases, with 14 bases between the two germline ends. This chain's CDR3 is CASSLQGGKGNTIYF. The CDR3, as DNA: TGTGCCAGCAGCCTCCAGGGAGGTAAAGGAAACACCATATATTTT.

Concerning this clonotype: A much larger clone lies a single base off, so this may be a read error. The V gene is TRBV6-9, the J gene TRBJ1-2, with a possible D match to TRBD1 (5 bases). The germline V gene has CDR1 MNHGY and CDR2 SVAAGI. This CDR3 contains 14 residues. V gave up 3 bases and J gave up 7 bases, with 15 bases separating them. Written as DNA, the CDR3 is TGTGCCAGCAGTTACTCCAGCAGGGCGGGTGGCTACACCTTC. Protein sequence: CASSYSSRAGGYTF.

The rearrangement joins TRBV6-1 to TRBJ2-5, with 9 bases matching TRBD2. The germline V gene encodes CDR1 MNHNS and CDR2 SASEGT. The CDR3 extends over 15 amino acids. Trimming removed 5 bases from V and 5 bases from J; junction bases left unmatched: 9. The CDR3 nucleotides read TGTGCCAGCAGTCACTATAGCGGGAGCCTCGAGACCCAGTACTTC. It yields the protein CASSHYSGSLETQYF.

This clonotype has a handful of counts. CDR3 protein: CASSEAGNQYF. The CDR3 nucleotides read TGTGCCAGCTCTGAGGCAGGGAACCAGTACTTC. The V call is TRBV18, the J call TRBJ2-4; D is perhaps TRBD1 (5 bases). Germline-derived CDR1 and CDR2 are KGHSH and LQKENI. With 6 bases removed from V and 13 bases from J, the gap between germline ends came to 13 bases. The CDR3 contains 11 residues.

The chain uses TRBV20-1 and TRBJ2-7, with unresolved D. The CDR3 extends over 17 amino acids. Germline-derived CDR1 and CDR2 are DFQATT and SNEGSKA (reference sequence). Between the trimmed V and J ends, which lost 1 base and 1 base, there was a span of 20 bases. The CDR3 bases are TGCAGTGCTAGAGCAGTCGGCGGAAGGGCCTCTTCCTACGAGCAGTACTTC. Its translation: CSARAVGGRASSYEQYF.

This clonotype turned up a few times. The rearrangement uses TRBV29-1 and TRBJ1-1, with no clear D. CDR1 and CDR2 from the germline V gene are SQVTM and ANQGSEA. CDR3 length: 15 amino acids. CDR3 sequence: CRKRWVVTVNTEAFF. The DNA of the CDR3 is TGCAGAAAAAGATGGGTGGTTACAGTGAACACTGAAGCTTTCTTT.

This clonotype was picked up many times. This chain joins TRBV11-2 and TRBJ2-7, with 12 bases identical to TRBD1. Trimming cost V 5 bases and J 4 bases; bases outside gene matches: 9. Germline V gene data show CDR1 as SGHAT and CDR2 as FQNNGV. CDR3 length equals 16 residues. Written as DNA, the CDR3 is TGTGCCAGCAGCCATCACCGGGACAGGGGGCCTTACGAGCAGTACTTC. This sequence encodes CASSHHRDRGPYEQYF.

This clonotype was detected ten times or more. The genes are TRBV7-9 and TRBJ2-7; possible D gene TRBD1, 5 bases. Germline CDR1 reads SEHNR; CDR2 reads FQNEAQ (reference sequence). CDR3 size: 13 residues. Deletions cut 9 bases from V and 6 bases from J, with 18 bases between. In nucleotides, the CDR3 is TGTGCCAGTCGACAGATCGTGGTCTCCGAGCAGTACTTC. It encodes CASRQIVVSEQYF. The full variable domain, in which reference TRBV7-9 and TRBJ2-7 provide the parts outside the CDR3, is DTGVSQNPRHKITKRGQNVTFRCDPISEHNRLYWYRQTLGQGPEFLTYFQNEAQLEKSRLLSDRFSAERPKGSFSTLEIQRTEQGDSAMYLCASRQIVVSEQYFGPGTRLTVT.

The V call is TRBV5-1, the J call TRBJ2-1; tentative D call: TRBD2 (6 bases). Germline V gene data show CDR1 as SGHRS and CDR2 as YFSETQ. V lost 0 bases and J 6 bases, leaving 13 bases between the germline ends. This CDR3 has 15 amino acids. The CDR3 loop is CASSLVAGLGNEQFF. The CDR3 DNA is TGCGCCAGCAGCTTGGTTGCGGGGCTGGGCAATGAGCAGTTCTTC.

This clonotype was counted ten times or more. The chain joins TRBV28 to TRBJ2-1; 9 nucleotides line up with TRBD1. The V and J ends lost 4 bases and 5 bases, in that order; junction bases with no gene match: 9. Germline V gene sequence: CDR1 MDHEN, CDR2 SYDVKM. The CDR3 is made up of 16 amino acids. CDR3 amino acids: CASSSFTGQGNNEQFF. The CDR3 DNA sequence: TGTGCCAGCAGTTCATTTACGGGACAGGGTAACAATGAGCAGTTCTTC.

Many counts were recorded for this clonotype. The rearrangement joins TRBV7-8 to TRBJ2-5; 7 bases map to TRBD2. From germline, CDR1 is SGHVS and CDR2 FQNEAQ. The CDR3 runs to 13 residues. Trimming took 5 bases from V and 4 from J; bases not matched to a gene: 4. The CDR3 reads CASSIWGGETQYF. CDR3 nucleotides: TGTGCCAGCAGCATATGGGGGGGAGAGACCCAGTACTTC.

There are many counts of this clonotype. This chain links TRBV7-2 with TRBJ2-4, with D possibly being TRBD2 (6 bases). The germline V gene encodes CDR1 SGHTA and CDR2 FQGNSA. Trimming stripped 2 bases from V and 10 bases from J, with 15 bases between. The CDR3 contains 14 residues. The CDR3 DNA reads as TGTGCCAGCAGCTTACTAGGACTACCAAGAATTCAGTACTTC. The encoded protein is CASSLLGLPRIQYF.